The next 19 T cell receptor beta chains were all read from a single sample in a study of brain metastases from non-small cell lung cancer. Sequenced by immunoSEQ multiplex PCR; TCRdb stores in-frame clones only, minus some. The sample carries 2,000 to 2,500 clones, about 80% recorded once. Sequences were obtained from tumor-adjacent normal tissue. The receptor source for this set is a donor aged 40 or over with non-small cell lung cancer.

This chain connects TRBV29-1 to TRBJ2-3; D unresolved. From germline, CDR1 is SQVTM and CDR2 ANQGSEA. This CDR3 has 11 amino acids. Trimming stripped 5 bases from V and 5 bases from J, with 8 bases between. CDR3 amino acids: CSVYVGDTQYF. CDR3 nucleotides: TGCAGCGTTTATGTGGGAGATACGCAGTATTTT.

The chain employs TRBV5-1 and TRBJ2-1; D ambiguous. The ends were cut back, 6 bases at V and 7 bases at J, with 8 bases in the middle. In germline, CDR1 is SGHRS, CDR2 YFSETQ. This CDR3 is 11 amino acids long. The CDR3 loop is CASTSGNEQFF. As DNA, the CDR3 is TGCGCCAGCACCTCCGGAAATGAGCAGTTCTTC.

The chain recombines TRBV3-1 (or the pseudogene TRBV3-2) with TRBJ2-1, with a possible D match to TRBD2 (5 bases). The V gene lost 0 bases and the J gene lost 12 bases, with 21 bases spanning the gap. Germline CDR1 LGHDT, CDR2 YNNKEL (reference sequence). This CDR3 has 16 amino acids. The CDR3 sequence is CASSQDRGSEAVGQFF. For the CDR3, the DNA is TGTGCCAGCAGCCAAGATCGGGGTAGCGAGGCTGTAGGGCAGTTCTTC.

CDR3 bases: TGTGCCAGCAGCTCTCCCCCGGGAAGGGCGGGAAATTCACCCCTCCACTTT. This codes for CASSSPPGRAGNSPLHF. The chain links TRBV28 to TRBJ1-6, with D hard to call. The CDR3 is made up of 17 amino acids. Germline CDR1 and CDR2: MDHEN and SYDVKM. Trimming cost V 6 bases and J 7 bases, with 22 bases left between them.

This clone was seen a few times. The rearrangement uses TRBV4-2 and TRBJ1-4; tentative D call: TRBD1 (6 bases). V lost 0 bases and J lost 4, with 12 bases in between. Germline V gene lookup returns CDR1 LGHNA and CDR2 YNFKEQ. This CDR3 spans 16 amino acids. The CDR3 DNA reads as TGTGCCAGCAGCCAAGAGGAAGGGACACTTAATGAAAAACTGTTTTTT. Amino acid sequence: CASSQEEGTLNEKLFF.

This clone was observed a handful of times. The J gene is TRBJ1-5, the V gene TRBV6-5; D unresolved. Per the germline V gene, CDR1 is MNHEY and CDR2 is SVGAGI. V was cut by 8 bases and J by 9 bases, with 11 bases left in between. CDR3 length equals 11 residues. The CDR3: CASLTSGPQHF. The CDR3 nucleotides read TGTGCCAGCCTTACCAGCGGGCCCCAGCATTTT.

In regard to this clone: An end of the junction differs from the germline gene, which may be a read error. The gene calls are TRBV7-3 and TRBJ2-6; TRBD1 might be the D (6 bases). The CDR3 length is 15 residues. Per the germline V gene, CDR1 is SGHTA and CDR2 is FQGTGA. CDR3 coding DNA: TGTGTCAGCTCCCCGAGGGGGACTGGGGCCAACGTCCTGACTTTC. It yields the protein CVSSPRGTGANVLTF.

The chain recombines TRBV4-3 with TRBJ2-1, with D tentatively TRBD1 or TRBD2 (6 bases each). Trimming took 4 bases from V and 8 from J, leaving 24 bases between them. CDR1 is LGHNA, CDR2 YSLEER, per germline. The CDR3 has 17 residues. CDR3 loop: CASSRKGGDPYDDEQFF. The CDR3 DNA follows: TGCGCCAGCAGCCGAAAGGGGGGCGACCCTTATGACGATGAGCAGTTCTTC.

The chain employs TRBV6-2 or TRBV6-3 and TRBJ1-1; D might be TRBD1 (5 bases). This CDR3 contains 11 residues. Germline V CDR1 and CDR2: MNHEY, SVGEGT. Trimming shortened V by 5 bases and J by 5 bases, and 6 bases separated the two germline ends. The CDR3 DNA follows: TGTGCCAGCAGTCAGGGAACTGAAGCTTTCTTT. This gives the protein CASSQGTEAFF.

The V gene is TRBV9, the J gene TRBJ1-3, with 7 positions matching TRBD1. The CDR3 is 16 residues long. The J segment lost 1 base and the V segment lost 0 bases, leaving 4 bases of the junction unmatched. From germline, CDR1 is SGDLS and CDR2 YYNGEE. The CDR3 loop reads CASSVDPGQSGNTIYF. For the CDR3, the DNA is TGTGCCAGCAGCGTAGATCCGGGACAGTCTGGAAACACCATATATTTT. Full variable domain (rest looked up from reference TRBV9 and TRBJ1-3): DSGVTQTPKHLITATGQRVTLRCSPRSGDLSVYWYQQSLDQGLQFLIQYYNGEERAKGNILERFSAQQFPDLHSELNLSSLELGDSALYFCASSVDPGQSGNTIYFGEGSWLTVV.

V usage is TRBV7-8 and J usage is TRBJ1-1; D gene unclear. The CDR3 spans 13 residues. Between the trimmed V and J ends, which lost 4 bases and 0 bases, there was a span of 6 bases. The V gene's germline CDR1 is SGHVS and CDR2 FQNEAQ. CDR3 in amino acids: CASSSFMNTEAFF. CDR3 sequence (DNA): TGTGCCAGCAGCTCATTCATGAACACTGAAGCTTTCTTT.

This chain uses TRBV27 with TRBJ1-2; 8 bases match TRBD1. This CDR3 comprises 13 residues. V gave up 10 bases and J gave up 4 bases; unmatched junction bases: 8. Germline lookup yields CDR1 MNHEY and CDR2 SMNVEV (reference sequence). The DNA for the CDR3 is TGTGCCACCGGGGGACAGGATGGCTATGGCTACACCTTC. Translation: CATGGQDGYGYTF.

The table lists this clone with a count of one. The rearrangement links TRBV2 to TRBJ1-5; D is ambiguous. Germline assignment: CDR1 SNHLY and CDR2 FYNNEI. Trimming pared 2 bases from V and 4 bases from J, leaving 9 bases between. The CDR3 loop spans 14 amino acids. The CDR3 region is CASSENWGNQPQHF. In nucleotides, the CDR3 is TGTGCCAGCAGTGAAAACTGGGGTAATCAGCCCCAGCATTTT.

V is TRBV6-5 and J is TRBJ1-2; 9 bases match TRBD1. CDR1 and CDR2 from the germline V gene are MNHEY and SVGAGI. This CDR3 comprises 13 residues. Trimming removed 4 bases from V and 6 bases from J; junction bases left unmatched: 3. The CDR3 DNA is TGTGCCAGCAGTTCCCGGGACAGGGATGGCTACACCTTC. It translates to CASSSRDRDGYTF.

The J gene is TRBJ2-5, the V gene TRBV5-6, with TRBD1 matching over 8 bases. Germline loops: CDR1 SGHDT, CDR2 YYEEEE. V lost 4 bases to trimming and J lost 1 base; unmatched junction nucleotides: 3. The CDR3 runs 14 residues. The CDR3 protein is CASSLGTGQETQYF. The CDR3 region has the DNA TGTGCCAGCAGCCTCGGGACAGGCCAAGAGACCCAGTACTTC.

For the CDR3, the DNA is TGCGCCAGCAGCACGGGGATCCTAGCGGGGCTGAACACCGGGGAGCTGTTTTTT. Residues: CASSTGILAGLNTGELFF. The gene calls are TRBV5-1 and TRBJ2-2, with TRBD2 identical over 9 bases. This CDR3 has 18 amino acids. The V gene end was trimmed by 4 bases and the J gene end by 1 base; junction bases not matched to a gene: 11. Germline assignment: CDR1 SGHRS and CDR2 YFSETQ.

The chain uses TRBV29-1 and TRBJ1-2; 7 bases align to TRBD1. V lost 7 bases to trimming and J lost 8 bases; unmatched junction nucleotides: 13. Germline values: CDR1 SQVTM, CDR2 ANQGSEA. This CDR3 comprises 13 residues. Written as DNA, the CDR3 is TGCAGCGCGGTTGACGGGGACAGAGACGGCTACACCTTC. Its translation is CSAVDGDRDGYTF.

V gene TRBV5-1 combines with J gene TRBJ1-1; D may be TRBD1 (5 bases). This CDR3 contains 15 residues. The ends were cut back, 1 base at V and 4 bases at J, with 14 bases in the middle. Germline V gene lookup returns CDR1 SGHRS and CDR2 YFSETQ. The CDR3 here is CASSLIQGWSTEAFF. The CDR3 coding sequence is TGCGCCAGCAGCTTGATTCAGGGATGGTCCACTGAAGCTTTCTTT.

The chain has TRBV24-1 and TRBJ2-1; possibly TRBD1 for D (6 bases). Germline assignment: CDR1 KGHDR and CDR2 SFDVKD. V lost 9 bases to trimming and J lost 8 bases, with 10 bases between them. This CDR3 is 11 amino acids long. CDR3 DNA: TGTGCCACCGGACAGCGCGATGAGCAGTTCTTC. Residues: CATGQRDEQFF.